This record looks at one T cell receptor beta chain sequence and its context. Specimens obtained from alopecia areata patients comprised lesional scalp punch biopsies and peripheral blood. V was trimmed by 2 bases and J by 8 bases, leaving 11 bases between them. The CDR3 consists of 14 residues. Germline V gene data show CDR1 as SGDLS and CDR2 as YYNGEE. These data come from a study of CD8+ T cells in alopecia areata. Extraction of RNA preceded its reverse transcription into cDNA, which served as the sequencing template. Clones were sequenced by immunoSEQ multiplex PCR, and TCRdb holds only the in-frame ones, with some missing. Among about 91,000 clones listed, about 45% were seen once.

The source is a human donor with alopecia areata. This chain uses TRBV9 with TRBJ1-6; D not certain. Specimen: CD4+ T cells sorted from blood. The CDR3 loop reads CASSVKGRDSPLHF. As DNA, the CDR3 is TGTGCCAGCAGCGTTAAAGGGCGTGATTCACCCCTCCACTTT. The whole variable domain, remainder taken from reference TRBV9 and TRBJ1-6, is DSGVTQTPKHLITATGQRVTLRCSPRSGDLSVYWYQQSLDQGLQFLIQYYNGEERAKGNILERFSAQQFPDLHSELNLSSLELGDSALYFCASSVKGRDSPLHFGNGTRLTVT.